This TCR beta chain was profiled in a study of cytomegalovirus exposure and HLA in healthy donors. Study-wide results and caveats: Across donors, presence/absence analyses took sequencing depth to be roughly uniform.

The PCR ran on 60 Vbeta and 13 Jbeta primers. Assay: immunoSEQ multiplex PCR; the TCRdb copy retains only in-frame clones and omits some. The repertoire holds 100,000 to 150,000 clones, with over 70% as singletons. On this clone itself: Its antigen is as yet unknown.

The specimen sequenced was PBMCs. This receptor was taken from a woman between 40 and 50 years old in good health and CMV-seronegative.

The CDR3 bases are TGTGCCAGCAGTGATCAGGGGGCCGGGGAAAAACTGTTTTTT. It encodes CASSDQGAGEKLFF. The chain combines TRBV6-1 with TRBJ1-4; 8 bases match TRBD1. Germline values: CDR1 MNHNS, CDR2 SASEGT. Germline trimming cut 3 bases from V and 8 bases from J; bases unmatched to any gene: 5. There are 14 residues in the CDR3.